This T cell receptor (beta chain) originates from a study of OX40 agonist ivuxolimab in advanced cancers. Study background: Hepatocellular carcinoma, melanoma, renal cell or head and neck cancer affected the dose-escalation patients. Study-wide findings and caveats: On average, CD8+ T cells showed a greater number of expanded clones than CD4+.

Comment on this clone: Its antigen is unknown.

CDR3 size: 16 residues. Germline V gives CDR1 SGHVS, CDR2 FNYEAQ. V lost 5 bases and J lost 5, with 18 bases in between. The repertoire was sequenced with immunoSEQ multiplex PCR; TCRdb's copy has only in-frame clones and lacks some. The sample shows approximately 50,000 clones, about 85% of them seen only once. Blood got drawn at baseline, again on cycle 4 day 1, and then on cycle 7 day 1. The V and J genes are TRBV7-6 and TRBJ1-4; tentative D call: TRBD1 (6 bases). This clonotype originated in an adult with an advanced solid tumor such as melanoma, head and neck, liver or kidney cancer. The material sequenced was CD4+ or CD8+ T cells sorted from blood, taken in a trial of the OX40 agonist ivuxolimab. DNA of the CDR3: TGTGCCAGCAGCCCCCGGGGGCCCCTTTCCAATGAAAAACTGTTTTTT. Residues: CASSPRGPLSNEKLFF.